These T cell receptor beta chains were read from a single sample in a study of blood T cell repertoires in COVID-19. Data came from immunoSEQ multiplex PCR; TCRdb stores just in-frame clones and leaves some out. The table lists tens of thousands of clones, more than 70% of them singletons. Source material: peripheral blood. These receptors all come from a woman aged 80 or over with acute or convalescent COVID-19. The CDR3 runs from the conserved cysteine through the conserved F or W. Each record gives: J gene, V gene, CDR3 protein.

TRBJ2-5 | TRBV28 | CASSLSGDQETQYF
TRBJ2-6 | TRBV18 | CASSPRTGGYGANVLTF
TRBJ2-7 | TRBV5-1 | CASSLAGERSYEQYF
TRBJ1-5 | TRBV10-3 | CAISELGQPQHF
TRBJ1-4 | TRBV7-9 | CASSLTENEKLFF
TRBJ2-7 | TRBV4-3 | CASSPYWQGGTSGGNYEQYF
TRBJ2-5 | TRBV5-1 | CASSDGGGETQYF
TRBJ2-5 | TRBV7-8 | CASSSPFLQGLGETQYF
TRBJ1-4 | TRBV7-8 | CASSLVSGTVSFKLFF
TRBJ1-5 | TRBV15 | CATSSDTNQPQHF
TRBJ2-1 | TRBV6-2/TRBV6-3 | CASSSLAGGSYNEQFF
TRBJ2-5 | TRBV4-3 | CASSQEWTSGRVGQETQYF
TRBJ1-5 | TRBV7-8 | CASSLSAKLGSQPQHF
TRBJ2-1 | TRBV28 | CASTFRGTYNEQFF
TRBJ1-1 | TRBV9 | CASSPTDPRAVITEAFF
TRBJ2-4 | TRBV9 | CASSVRDYTSIQYF
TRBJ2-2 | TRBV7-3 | CASSRPGTGELFF
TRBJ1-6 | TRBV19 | CASGQGQGDSPLHF
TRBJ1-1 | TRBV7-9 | CASSHRQALNTEAFF
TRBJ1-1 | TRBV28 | CASRHRGTGTEAFF
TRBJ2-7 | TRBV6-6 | CASSYSSNYEQYF
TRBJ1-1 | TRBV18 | CASSPDRLSTEAFF
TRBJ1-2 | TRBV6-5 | CASRTRDPGYGYTF
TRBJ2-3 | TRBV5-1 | CASSPHAGADTQYF
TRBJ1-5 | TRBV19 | CASTVSNQPQHF
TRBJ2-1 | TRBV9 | CASSVSGLAHNEQFF
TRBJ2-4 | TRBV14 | CASSRAGLAKNIQYF
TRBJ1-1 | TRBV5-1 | CASSDQGFNTEAFF
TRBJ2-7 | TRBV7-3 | CASSASSVSREQYF
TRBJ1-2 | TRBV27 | CASSLSATGIYGYTF
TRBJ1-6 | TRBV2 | CASSAGRGSPLHF
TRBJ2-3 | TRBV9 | CASSVGLTSTDTQYF
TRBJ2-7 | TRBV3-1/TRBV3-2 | CASSLPYEQYF
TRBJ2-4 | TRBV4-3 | CASSQGASGRRDIQYF
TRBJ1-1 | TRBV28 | CASSFRPTEAFF
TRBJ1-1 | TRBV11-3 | CASSLGGSNTEAFF
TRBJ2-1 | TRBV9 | CASSVLSGGANEQFF
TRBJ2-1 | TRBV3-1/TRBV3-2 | CASSQTGTSGGREFF
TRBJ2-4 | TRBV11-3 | CASSLGRNIQYF
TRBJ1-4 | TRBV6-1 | CASSGPGGGANEKLFF